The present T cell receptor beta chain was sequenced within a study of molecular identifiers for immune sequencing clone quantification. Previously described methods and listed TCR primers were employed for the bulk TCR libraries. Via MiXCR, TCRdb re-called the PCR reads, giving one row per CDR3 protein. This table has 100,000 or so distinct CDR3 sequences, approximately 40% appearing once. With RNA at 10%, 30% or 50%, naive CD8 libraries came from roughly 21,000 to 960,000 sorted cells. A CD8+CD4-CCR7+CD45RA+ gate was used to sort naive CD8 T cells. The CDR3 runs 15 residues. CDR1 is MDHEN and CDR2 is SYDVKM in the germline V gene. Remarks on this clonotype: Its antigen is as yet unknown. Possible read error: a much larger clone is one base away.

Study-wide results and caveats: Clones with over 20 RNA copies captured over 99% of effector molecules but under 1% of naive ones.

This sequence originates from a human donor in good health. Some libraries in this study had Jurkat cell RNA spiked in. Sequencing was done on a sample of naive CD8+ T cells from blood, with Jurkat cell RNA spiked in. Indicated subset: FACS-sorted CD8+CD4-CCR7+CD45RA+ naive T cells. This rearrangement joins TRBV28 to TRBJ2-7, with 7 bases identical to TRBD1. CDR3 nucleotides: TGTGCCAGCAGTTCCCCGCCGACAGGGACGGAAGAGCATTACTTC. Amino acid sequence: CASSSPPTGTEEHYF.